This is a list of T cell receptor beta chains from one sample in a study of shared clonotypes between healthy human individuals. Only in-frame clones appear in the TCRdb table, and some are missing; sequencing was by immunoSEQ multiplex PCR. The sample includes around 2.5 million clones, roughly 93% of them seen just once. The sample taken for sequencing was naive CD4+ T cells from PBMCs. These receptor sequences come from a man between 18 and 29 years old in good health. Some clones in this sample may be carry-over from other donors' samples. Both conserved end residues are part of each CDR3. The order of the fields is J gene, V gene, D gene, CDR3 protein. The D gene is left open where the match is weak.

TRBJ1-4,TRBV28,TRBD1,CASLPTGANEKLFF
TRBJ2-3,TRBV28,NA,CASSLKGAVGYGNSQYF
TRBJ2-7,TRBV19,NA,CASSIGLKASYEQYF
TRBJ2-7,TRBV28,TRBD2,CASSDLAGGVYEQYF
TRBJ1-1,TRBV19,NA,CASSIRGGLTEAFF
TRBJ2-3,TRBV5-1,NA,CASSPPSGTTADTQYF
TRBJ1-1,TRBV6-1,NA,CASSEAGQGNTEAFF
TRBJ2-5,TRBV7-6,NA,CASSFRGAETQYF
TRBJ1-1,TRBV30,NA,CAWSPGTNTEAFF
TRBJ2-3,TRBV5-6,NA,CASSLRRLGSSTDTQYF
TRBJ2-7,TRBV19,NA,CASSDKVYRYEQYF
TRBJ2-3,TRBV9,TRBD2,CASSVAGTSGSGDTQYF
TRBJ2-7,TRBV2,TRBD2,CASSGLAGGYEQYF
TRBJ2-7,TRBV28,TRBD1,CASSKSGTGAYEQYF
TRBJ2-7,TRBV9,NA,CASSVAGGHLSSYEQYF
TRBJ2-3,TRBV29-1,NA,CSVEPLSGYDTQYF
TRBJ1-1,TRBV11-2,NA,CASSLREAFF